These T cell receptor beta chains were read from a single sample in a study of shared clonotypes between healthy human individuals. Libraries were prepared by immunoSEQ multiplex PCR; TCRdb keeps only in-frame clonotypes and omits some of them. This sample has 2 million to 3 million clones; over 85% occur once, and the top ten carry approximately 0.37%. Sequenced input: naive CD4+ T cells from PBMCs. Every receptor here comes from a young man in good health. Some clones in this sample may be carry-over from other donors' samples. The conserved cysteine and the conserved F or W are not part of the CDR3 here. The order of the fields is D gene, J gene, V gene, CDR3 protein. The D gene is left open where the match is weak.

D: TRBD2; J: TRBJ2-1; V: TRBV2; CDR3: ASSKGLAGNNEQF
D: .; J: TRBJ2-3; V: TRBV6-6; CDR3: ASLLGLTKDTQY
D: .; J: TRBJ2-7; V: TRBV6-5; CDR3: ASSPDGGSYEQY
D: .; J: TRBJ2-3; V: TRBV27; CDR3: ASSEYSGISDTQY
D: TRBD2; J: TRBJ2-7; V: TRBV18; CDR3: ASSMRGAVREQY
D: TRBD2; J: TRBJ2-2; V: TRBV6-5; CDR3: ASGGVAGAGELF
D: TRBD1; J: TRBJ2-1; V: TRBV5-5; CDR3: ASSRPGTGVYNEQF
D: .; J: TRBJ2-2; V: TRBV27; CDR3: ASSWGGVTGELF
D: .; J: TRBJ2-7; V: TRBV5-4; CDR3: ASSLDRSSYEQY
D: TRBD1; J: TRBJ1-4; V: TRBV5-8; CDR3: ASSLRRGHLDPREKLF
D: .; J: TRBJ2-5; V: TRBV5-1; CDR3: ASSFGVASPQETQY
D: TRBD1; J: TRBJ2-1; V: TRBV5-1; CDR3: ASTSLTGNNEQF
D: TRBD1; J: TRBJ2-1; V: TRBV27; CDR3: ASRSGQGRWNEQF
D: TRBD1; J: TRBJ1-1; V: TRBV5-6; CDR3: ASSLDRGLLDTEAF
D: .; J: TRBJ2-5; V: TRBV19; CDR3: ASSYMVRGTQY
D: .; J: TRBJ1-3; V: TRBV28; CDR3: ASSLFVRQNSGNTIY
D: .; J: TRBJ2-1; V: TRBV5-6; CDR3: ASSLGSVAGEQF
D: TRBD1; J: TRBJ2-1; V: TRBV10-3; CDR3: AISESLGTGPNEQF
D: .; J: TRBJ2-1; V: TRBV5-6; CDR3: ASSLYNEQF
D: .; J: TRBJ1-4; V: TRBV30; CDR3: AWSKGGQKLF
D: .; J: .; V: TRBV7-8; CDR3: ASSSVHLRDTYEQY
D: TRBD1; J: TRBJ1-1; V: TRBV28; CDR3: ASVLGQRASEAF
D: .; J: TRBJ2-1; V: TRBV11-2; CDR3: ASQASYNEQF
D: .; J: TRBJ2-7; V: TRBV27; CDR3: ASSSTGFNGYEQY
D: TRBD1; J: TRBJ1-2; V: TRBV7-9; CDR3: ASRQRRDRGRNYGYT
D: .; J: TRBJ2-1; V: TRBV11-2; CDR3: ASSLSGSLYNEQF